The 19 T cell receptor beta chains in this list originate from one sample, sequenced in a study of cytomegalovirus exposure and HLA in healthy donors. The primer mix had 60 Vbeta and 13 Jbeta primers. This table comes from immunoSEQ multiplex PCR, and its TCRdb copy is limited to in-frame clones, with some not included. The sample holds some 80,000 clones. Sequencing was performed on PBMCs. The receptors were gathered from a man aged 45 to 65 in good health and CMV-seropositive.

The genes are TRBV11-3 and TRBJ2-3; a possible D gene is TRBD1 (6 bases). CDR3 length equals 13 residues. Germline loops: CDR1 SGHNT, CDR2 YENEEA. Trimming removed 5 bases at V and 4 bases at J, with 10 bases between. CDR3 sequence: CASSQDSPDTQYF. In DNA form, the CDR3 reads TGTGCCAGCAGCCAGGACAGCCCAGATACGCAGTATTTT.

The genes are TRBV19 and TRBJ1-6; 8 nucleotides align to TRBD1. CDR1 is LNHDA and CDR2 is SQIVND in the germline V gene (reference sequence). The CDR3 has 15 amino acids. The V gene end was trimmed by 5 bases and the J gene end by 7 bases; junction bases not matched to a gene: 7. This CDR3 is CASSLSTGENSPLHF. In DNA, the CDR3 is TGTGCCAGTAGTCTTTCGACAGGGGAGAATTCACCCCTCCACTTT. Filled out from reference TRBV19 and TRBJ1-6, the complete variable domain reads DGGITQSPKYLFRKEGQNVTLSCEQNLNHDAMYWYRQDPGQGLRLIYYSQIVNDFQKGDIAEGYSVSREKKESFPLTVTSAQKNPTAFYLCASSLSTGENSPLHFGNGTRLTVT.

This sequence joins TRBV9 and TRBJ2-1; 13 bases agree with TRBD2. The CDR3 runs to 15 residues. V lost 4 bases and J lost 7; bases outside the gene matches: 5. From germline, CDR1 is SGDLS and CDR2 YYNGEE. The DNA of the CDR3 is TGTGCCAGCAGCTTTGGACTAGCGGGAGTAAATGAGCAGTTCTTC. This translates into CASSFGLAGVNEQFF.

The chain recombines TRBV4-2 with TRBJ2-7; D possibly corresponds to TRBD2 (7 bases). Trimming took off 0 bases at V and 4 bases at J, with 13 bases between the two ends. Per the germline V gene, CDR1 is LGHNA and CDR2 is YNFKEQ. The CDR3 contains 15 residues. The CDR3 bases are TGTGCCAGCAGCCAAGACGAGGGGGGGAGATACGAGCAGTACGTC. Amino acids: CASSQDEGGRYEQYV.

V is TRBV18 and J is TRBJ2-5; 7 nucleotides agree with TRBD1. This CDR3 contains 13 residues. V was clipped by 2 bases and J by 5 bases; unmatched bases: 2. Germline V gives CDR1 KGHSH, CDR2 LQKENI. Here the CDR3 DNA reads TGTGCCAGCTCACCAATCAGGGGGGAGACCCAGTACTTC. Amino acid sequence: CASSPIRGETQYF.

CDR3 DNA: TGTGCCAGCAGTTTCGGGACAGTGTTGGAGACCCAGTACTTC. Protein: CASSFGTVLETQYF. The chain couples TRBV6-6 to TRBJ2-5; 7 bases are shared with TRBD1. The CDR3 has 14 residues. In germline, CDR1 is MNHNY, CDR2 SVGAGI (reference sequence). Germline trimming cut 4 bases from V and 5 bases from J; bases unmatched to any gene: 7.

This chain uses TRBV5-4 with TRBJ2-3, with 10 bases identical to TRBD2. Trimming took 3 bases from V and 3 from J; bases not matched to a gene: 10. There are 17 residues in the CDR3. Germline V gives CDR1 SGHNT, CDR2 YYREEE (reference sequence). The CDR3 sequence is CASSSPPSGSRTDTQYF. CDR3 bases: TGTGCCAGCAGCTCCCCTCCTAGCGGGAGCCGGACAGATACGCAGTATTTT.

The rearrangement joins TRBV7-9 to TRBJ1-3; a weak D match, TRBD1 (5 bases). The CDR3 is 16 residues long. Germline CDR1 is SEHNR and CDR2 is FQNEAQ (reference sequence). Trimming shortened V by 3 bases and J by 0 bases, and 12 bases separated the two germline ends. CDR3 bases: TGTGCCAGCAGCTTCATGGACATGCTCTCTGGAAACACCATATATTTT. Amino acids: CASSFMDMLSGNTIYF.

CDR3 sequence (DNA): TGTGCCAGCAGGAAAGGCCAGGGTTACTATGGCTACACCTTC. Amino acid sequence: CASRKGQGYYGYTF. The chain couples TRBV28 to TRBJ1-2; possibly TRBD1 for D (5 bases). Trimming pared 6 bases from V and 3 bases from J, leaving 14 bases between. In germline, CDR1 is MDHEN, CDR2 SYDVKM. The CDR3 has 14 amino acids.

The chain combines TRBV5-6 with TRBJ1-3; tentative D call: TRBD1 (5 bases). Trimming cost V 4 bases and J 1 base, with 12 bases left between them. The length of the CDR3 is 15 residues. CDR1 is SGHDT and CDR2 is YYEEEE in the germline V gene. This chain's CDR3 is CASSHLTDSGNTIYF. CDR3 nucleotide sequence: TGTGCCAGCAGCCACTTGACAGATTCTGGAAACACCATATATTTT. Based on the CDR3 plus reference TRBV5-6 and TRBJ1-3, the full variable domain is DAGVTQSPTHLIKTRGQQVTLRCSPKSGHDTVSWYQQALGQGPQFIFQYYEEEERQRGNFPDRFSGHQFPNYSSELNVNALLLGDSALYLCASSHLTDSGNTIYFGEGSWLTVV.

V gene TRBV5-4 combines with J gene TRBJ2-2; D might be TRBD1 (6 bases). The CDR3 sequence is 13 residues long. Germline V gives CDR1 SGHNT, CDR2 YYREEE (reference sequence). V gave up 1 base and J gave up 8 bases, with 9 bases separating them. The DNA for the CDR3 is TGTGCCAGCAGCTTGACAGGGCAGGGGGAGCTGTTTTTT. Its translation is CASSLTGQGELFF.

This CDR3 reads CASSGGGHKNIQYF. The CDR3 DNA follows: TGTGCCAGCAGTGGGGGAGGACACAAAAACATTCAGTACTTC. The chain has TRBV6-7 and TRBJ2-4, with D possibly being TRBD2 (6 bases). TRBV6-7 is treated as an ORF (open reading frame) with a function not yet certain. CDR3 length equals 14 residues. Trimming removed 5 bases at V and 3 bases at J, with 11 bases between.

The chain joins TRBV5-1 to TRBJ1-2; the match to TRBD1 covers 9 bases. CDR3 length: 16 amino acids. The V and J ends lost 2 bases and 0 bases, in that order; junction bases with no gene match: 5. Germline loops: CDR1 SGHRS, CDR2 YFSETQ. The CDR3 DNA reads TGCGCCAGCAGCTTCCAGACAGGGGGAGCTAACTATGGCTACACCTTC. It specifies CASSFQTGGANYGYTF.

This chain joins TRBV4-2 and TRBJ2-5; 8 nucleotides align to TRBD2. The V segment lost 0 bases and the J segment 2 bases; nucleotides outside the gene matches: 2. The V gene's germline CDR1 is LGHNA and CDR2 YNFKEQ. CDR3 length equals 15 residues. The CDR3 spells CASSQEASGQETQYF. The CDR3 DNA reads TGTGCCAGCAGCCAAGAGGCTAGCGGGCAAGAGACCCAGTACTTC.

The CDR3 bases are TGTGCCAGCAGTGAAACTAGCGGGACGGGGGGGAATGAGCAGTTCTTC. It yields the protein CASSETSGTGGNEQFF. This chain joins TRBV6-1 and TRBJ2-1; 10 bases are a match to TRBD2. Germline trimming cut 2 bases from V and 7 bases from J; bases unmatched to any gene: 8. This CDR3 is built from 16 residues. CDR1 and CDR2 from the germline V gene are MNHNS and SASEGT.

This chain connects TRBV19 to TRBJ2-7, with D tentatively TRBD2 (6 bases). The V end was cut by 3 bases, the J end by 1 base, with 13 bases between. Germline V CDR1 and CDR2: LNHDA, SQIVND (reference sequence). The CDR3 consists of 15 residues. DNA of the CDR3: TGTGCCAGTAGTATCTCCTTGGGAGGATCCTACGAGCAGTACTTC. This sequence encodes CASSISLGGSYEQYF.

The genes are TRBV11-2 and TRBJ2-2; TRBD1 agrees at 8 bases. The germline V gene encodes CDR1 SGHAT and CDR2 FQNNGV. The length of the CDR3 is 16 residues. After removal of 7 bases from V and 4 bases from J, the junction contained 11 bases not matched to a gene. The CDR3 sequence: CASTTPTGAITGELFF. CDR3 bases: TGTGCCAGCACCACCCCGACAGGGGCAATCACCGGGGAGCTGTTTTTT.

The chain couples TRBV18 to TRBJ2-7, with TRBD1 matching over 8 bases. CDR3 length: 15 residues. V was clipped by 5 bases and J by 0 bases; unmatched bases: 6. Germline assignment: CDR1 KGHSH and CDR2 LQKENI. The CDR3 nucleotides read TGTGCCAGCTCAGGGGGACAGGTGAGCTCCTACGAGCAGTACTTC. Translated, it gives CASSGGQVSSYEQYF.

V usage is TRBV6-1 and J usage is TRBJ2-7; no definite D call. The CDR3 covers 17 residues. Trimming left V 4 bases short and J 0 bases short, with 19 bases between. CDR1 is MNHNS and CDR2 is SASEGT in the germline V gene. CDR3 protein: CASSAPATGSGSYEQYF. CDR3 DNA sequence: TGTGCCAGCAGTGCGCCGGCAACCGGGTCGGGCTCCTACGAGCAGTACTTC.